This is a list of T cell receptor beta chains from one sample in a study of blood T cells in healthy people across ages. TCRdb passed the 5' RACE reads through MiXCR, listing each CDR3 protein once. The data show roughly 1,300,000 distinct CDR3 sequences, approximately 59% seen once. Sequencing input: blood. The receptors here all came from a man in his late teens or twenties in good health. CDR3s include the opening cysteine and the closing phenylalanine or tryptophan. A D gene is named only where the DNA matches it firmly. Only some rows state a clone size, as once, few, many or a class for expanded clones.

clone size	D gene	V gene	J gene	CDR3 protein	CDR3 DNA
once	TRBD2	TRBV20-1	TRBJ2-5	CSAPPGLGLLETQYF	TGCAGTGCCCCCCCGGGACTAGGATTATTAGAGACCCAGTACTTC
-	TRBD2	TRBV7-2	TRBJ2-3	CASAGTSGTDTQYF	TGTGCCAGCGCCGGGACTAGCGGCACAGATACGCAGTATTTT
few	-	TRBV27	TRBJ2-7	CASSLSGRAVNEQYF	TGTGCCAGCAGTTTATCGGGCAGGGCTGTAAACGAGCAGTACTTC
-	-	TRBV6-2/TRBV6-3	TRBJ2-7	CASSYPPRQEDKQYF	TGTGCCAGCAGTTACCCCCCTAGACAAGAGGACAAGCAGTACTTC
-	TRBD1	TRBV5-1	TRBJ1-4	CASSFVTGGRGEKLFF	TGCGCCAGCAGCTTCGTCACAGGGGGCCGGGGTGAAAAACTGTTTTTT
-	-	TRBV15	TRBJ2-3	CATSRYELADTQYF	TGTGCCACCAGCAGGTATGAGCTGGCAGATACGCAGTATTTT
-	-	TRBV6-5	TRBJ2-7	CAKNRAVSTYEQYF	TGTGCCAAAAACCGGGCGGTGAGCACCTACGAGCAGTACTTC
-	TRBD1	TRBV5-1	TRBJ1-4	CASSWEQGAYEKLFF	TGCGCCAGCAGCTGGGAACAGGGGGCTTATGAAAAACTGTTTTTT
-	-	TRBV6-5	TRBJ1-5	CASSDIGHQPQHF	TGTGCCAGCAGTGATATCGGACATCAGCCCCAGCATTTT
-	TRBD1	TRBV7-9	TRBJ1-2	CASSPDRGFYGYTF	TGTGCCAGCAGCCCGGACAGGGGGTTCTATGGCTACACCTTC
few	-	TRBV7-9	TRBJ2-7	CASSLTGGSRDEQYF	TGTGCCAGCAGCTTAACGGGTGGGTCTCGGGACGAGCAGTACTTC
-	TRBD1	TRBV7-2	TRBJ2-3	CASSFQGARSDTQYF	TGTGCCAGCAGCTTCCAGGGGGCGAGGTCAGATACGCAGTATTTT
few	TRBD1	TRBV7-9	TRBJ2-5	CAILGQGNQETQYF	TGTGCCATCCTGGGACAGGGGAACCAAGAGACCCAGTACTTC
-	TRBD1	TRBV9	TRBJ2-1	CASSPTDRVVPYEQFF	TGTGCCAGCAGCCCCACCGACAGGGTTGTACCCTACGAGCAGTTCTTC
-	TRBD2	TRBV29-1	TRBJ2-3	CSVGLAGSDTQYF	TGCAGTGTGGGGCTAGCGGGTTCAGATACGCAGTATTTT
-	-	TRBV7-2	TRBJ1-5	CASSLTSFQPQHF	TGTGCCAGCAGCTTAACATCTTTTCAGCCCCAGCATTTT
few	-	TRBV12-3/TRBV12-4	TRBJ1-3	CASSLSVGSSGNTIYF	TGTGCCAGCAGTTTGTCCGTGGGGAGCTCTGGAAACACCATATATTTT
-	TRBD2	TRBV28	TRBJ2-7	CASSTRTSGAGEQYF	TGTGCCAGCAGCACTAGGACTAGCGGGGCGGGCGAGCAGTACTTC
-	-	TRBV3-1	TRBJ2-7	CASSRRSGINYNEQYF	TGTGCCAGCAGCCGTCGGAGCGGCATTAACTACAATGAGCAGTACTTC
few	-	TRBV7-2	TRBJ2-7	CASSSLGEADHEQYF	TGTGCCAGCAGCTCCCTCGGGGAGGCAGACCACGAGCAGTACTTC
-	TRBD2	TRBV9	TRBJ2-7	CASSVGGLAVAYEQYF	TGTGCCAGCAGCGTAGGGGGCCTAGCGGTTGCCTACGAGCAGTACTTC
-	-	TRBV6-1	TRBJ1-5	CASSGDRNQPQHF	TGTGCCAGCAGTGGAGACAGAAATCAGCCCCAGCATTTT
-	TRBD1	TRBV7-2	TRBJ1-2	CASSSTDRGIYGYTF	TGTGCCAGCAGCTCCACTGACAGGGGTATCTATGGCTACACCTTC
-	TRBD2	TRBV29-1	TRBJ2-3	CSVGYPGLRTDTQYF	TGCAGCGTGGGATATCCGGGACTACGCACAGATACGCAGTATTTT
-	TRBD1	TRBV6-5	TRBJ2-7	CASSYSITGAHEQYF	TGTGCCAGCAGTTACTCGATTACAGGGGCCCACGAGCAGTACTTC
many	-	TRBV20-1	TRBJ2-7	CSARDRGGHPYEQYF	TGCAGTGCTAGAGATCGTGGGGGGCATCCCTACGAGCAGTACTTC
-	-	TRBV4-1	TRBJ1-1	CASSQLIVHQNTEAFF	TGCGCCAGCAGCCAATTAATCGTACACCAGAACACTGAAGCTTTCTTT
-	-	TRBV27	TRBJ2-3	CASSPIFTDTQYF	TGTGCCAGCAGTCCCATATTTACAGATACGCAGTATTTT
-	-	TRBV10-3	TRBJ2-5	CAIRNGPRQETQYF	TGTGCCATCAGGAACGGACCCCGCCAAGAGACCCAGTACTTC
-	-	TRBV9	TRBJ1-2	CASSVTENGYTF	TGTGCCAGCAGTGTGACAGAAAATGGCTACACCTTC
-	-	TRBV9	TRBJ2-3	CASSVSGYSTDTQYF	TGTGCCAGCTCCGTTAGCGGATATAGCACAGATACGCAGTATTTT
-	-	TRBV16	TRBJ1-6	CASSQSGQRRSPLHF	TGTGCCAGCAGCCAATCGGGACAACGTCGGTCACCCCTCCACTTT
-	-	TRBV7-8	TRBJ1-6	CASSLGEGFRSPLHF	TGTGCCAGCAGCTTAGGGGAGGGGTTCAGATCACCCCTCCACTTT
-	TRBD2	TRBV27	TRBJ2-1	CAARPGGVNNEQFF	TGTGCCGCTCGCCCTGGGGGGGTGAACAATGAGCAGTTCTTC
-	-	TRBV2	TRBJ2-5	CAIGAKTQYF	TGTGCCATAGGCGCGAAGACCCAGTACTTC
few	TRBD2	TRBV29-1	TRBJ2-1	CSGVSGSNNEQFF	TGCAGCGGGGTTAGCGGGAGTAACAATGAGCAGTTCTTC
-	TRBD1	TRBV5-1	TRBJ2-7	CASSLPRDRLSYEQYF	TGCGCCAGCAGCTTGCCCCGGGACAGGTTATCCTACGAGCAGTACTTC
-	-	TRBV5-1	TRBJ1-6	CASSLGGHRDSPLHF	TGCGCCAGCAGCTTGGGAGGACATAGGGATTCACCCCTCCACTTT
-	TRBD1	TRBV12-3/TRBV12-4	TRBJ2-1	CASSPRTGGRLYNEQFF	TGTGCCAGCAGTCCTAGGACAGGGGGGCGTTTATACAATGAGCAGTTCTTC
few	-	TRBV6-2/TRBV6-3	TRBJ2-7	CASSYSSSPHYEQYF	TGTGCCAGCAGTTACTCGAGCTCTCCCCACTACGAGCAGTACTTC
few	TRBD1	TRBV7-9	TRBJ2-1	CASSLETGNEQFF	TGTGCCAGCAGCTTAGAGACAGGGAATGAGCAGTTCTTC
few	-	TRBV5-6	TRBJ2-1	CASSLGTGRWQFF	TGTGCCAGCAGCTTGGGTACGGGGCGGTGGCAGTTCTTC
few	-	TRBV4-1	TRBJ2-2	CASSQVGDTGELFF	TGCGCCAGCAGCCAAGTGGGGGACACCGGGGAGCTGTTTTTT
-	-	TRBV6-5	TRBJ1-6	CASSYSSYNSPLHF	TGTGCCAGCAGTTACTCCTCCTATAATTCACCCCTCCACTTT
-	TRBD1	TRBV2	TRBJ2-2	CARQGLRSPPGELFF	TGTGCCAGACAGGGGTTACGATCCCCGCCCGGGGAGCTGTTTTTT